This T cell receptor beta chain was sequenced in a study of T cells in Graves' hyperthyroidism and ophthalmopathy. Looking at the study overall: Specimen type is peripheral blood, collected at initial diagnosis prior to any treatment. Notes on the study in general: Researchers found most expanded thyroid clonotypes above 0.001 in blood as well. The model made its ophthalmopathy prediction, and onset followed a median 6.5 months later.

This clonotype was detected many times. Its antigen is currently unknown. V dropped 2 bases and J dropped 3 bases, with 14 bases sitting between them. Looked up from germline, CDR1 is ENHRY and CDR2 is SYGVKD. The CDR3 consists of 15 residues. Amplification targeted TCR beta CDR3 regions from RNA transcripts. An initial round of RT-PCR targeting the TCR CDR3 relied on the HTBI primer set. From the multiplex PCR reads, TCRdb called clonotypes with MiXCR, one entry per CDR3 protein. The sample lists 500,000 to 550,000 distinct CDR3 sequences, just under 20% occurring once. Diagnoses used clinical symptoms, serum thyroxine and TRAb, thyroid ultrasound and orbital computed tomography.

The sequence was obtained from a man aged 35-49 years with Graves' ophthalmopathy. The V call is TRBV10-3, the J call TRBJ2-7; D possibly corresponds to TRBD2 (5 bases). The sequenced sample was blood. The CDR3 loop is CAISEPSLVNYEQYF. CDR3 nucleotides: TGTGCCATCAGTGAGCCCTCACTAGTTAACTACGAGCAGTACTTC.